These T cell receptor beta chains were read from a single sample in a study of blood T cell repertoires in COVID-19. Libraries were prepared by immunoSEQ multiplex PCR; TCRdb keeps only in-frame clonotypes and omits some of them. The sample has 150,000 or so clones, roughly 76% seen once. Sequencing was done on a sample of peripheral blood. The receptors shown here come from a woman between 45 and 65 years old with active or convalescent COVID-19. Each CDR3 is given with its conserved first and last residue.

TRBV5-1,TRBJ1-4,CASSLGATNEKLFF
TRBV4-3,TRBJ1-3,CASSQGRTGIGNTIYF
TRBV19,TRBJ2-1,CASSIIQGALYNEQFF
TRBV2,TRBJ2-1,CASTVGGEQFF
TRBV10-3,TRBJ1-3,CAISDSAGESGNTIYF
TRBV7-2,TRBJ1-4,CASSSRDRGFEKLFF
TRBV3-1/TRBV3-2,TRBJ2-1,CASSSVGRDEQFF
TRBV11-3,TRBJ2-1,CASSSGGRDEQFF
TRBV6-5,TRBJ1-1,CASSQAWEAFF
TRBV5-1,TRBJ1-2,CASSTAGGYGYTF
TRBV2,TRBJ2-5,CASSAGLAGGETQYF
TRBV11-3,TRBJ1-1,CASSLDPGGLDGGTEAFF
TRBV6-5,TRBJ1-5,CASSSSRTGGGQPQHF
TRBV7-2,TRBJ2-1,CASSFSVTSGNEQFF
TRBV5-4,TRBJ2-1,CASSYIRGTSHNEQFF
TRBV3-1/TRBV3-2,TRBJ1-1,CASRTGGATATEAFF
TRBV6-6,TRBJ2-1,CASSYSQGRGDEQFF
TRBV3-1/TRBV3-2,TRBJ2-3,CASSQPRTSTDTQYF
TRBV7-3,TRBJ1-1,CASKETGAGTEAFF
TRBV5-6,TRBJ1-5,CASSFGTVNQPQHF
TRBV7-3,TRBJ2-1,CASSFGLAGGNEQFF
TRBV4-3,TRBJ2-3,CASSQEVAGESTDTQYF
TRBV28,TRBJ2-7,CASSRRLAGGYEQYF
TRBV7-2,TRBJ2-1,CASSLDWGQINEQFF
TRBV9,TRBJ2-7,CASSVGLASYEQYF
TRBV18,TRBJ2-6,CASSPGAGANVLTF
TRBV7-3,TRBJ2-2,CASSSKQGANTGELFF
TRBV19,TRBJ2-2,CASSIGQGIANTGELFF
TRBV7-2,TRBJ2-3,CASSLAGGGTWRDTQYF
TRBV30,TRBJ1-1,CAWVTGSTEAFF
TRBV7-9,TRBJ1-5,CASMGTAPGPQHF
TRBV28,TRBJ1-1,CASSPHGQGVETEAFF
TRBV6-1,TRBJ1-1,CASSESGVDTEAFF
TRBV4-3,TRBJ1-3,CASSQDWRENGNTIYF
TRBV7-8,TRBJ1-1,CASSPGLRGTEAFF
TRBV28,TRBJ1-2,CASSPNVNYGYTF
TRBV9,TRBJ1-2,CASSVGQPYGYTF
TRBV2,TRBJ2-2,CASRQTGVWTGELFF
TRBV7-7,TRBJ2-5,CASSLGTGGWETQYF
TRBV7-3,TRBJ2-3,CASSSRGSTDTQYF
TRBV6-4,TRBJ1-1,CASNPTGEENTEAFF
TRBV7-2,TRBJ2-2,CASSLSPPGSNTGELFF
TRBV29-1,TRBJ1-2,CSGRTANYGYTF
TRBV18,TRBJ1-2,CASSPNREYGYTF
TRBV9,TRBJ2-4,CASSKAGEGYIQYF
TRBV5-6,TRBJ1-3,CASHGDSGNTIYF
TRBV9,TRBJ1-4,CASSVRQSNEKLFF
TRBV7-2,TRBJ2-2,CASSLEPRVVTGELFF
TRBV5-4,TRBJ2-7,CASSLGTSGGRIPYEQYF
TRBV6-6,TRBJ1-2,CASNSRYYGYTF
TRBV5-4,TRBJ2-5,CASSLDRGETQYF
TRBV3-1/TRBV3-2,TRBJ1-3,CASGQVSGNTIYF
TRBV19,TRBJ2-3,CASSMWTGGQDTQYF
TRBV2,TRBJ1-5,CASSEGDKGLLPQHF
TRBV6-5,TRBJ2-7,CASSRSGTGSYEQYF
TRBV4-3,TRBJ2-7,CASSQDQGRTYEQYF
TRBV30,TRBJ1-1,CAWSGAGWEAFF
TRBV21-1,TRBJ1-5,CASSKVRDRGNQPQHF
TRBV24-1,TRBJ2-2,CATSDPRTRTGELFF